A selection of T cell receptor beta chains follows, all from one sample in a study of beta chain features in type 1 diabetes. Profiling relied on immunoSEQ multiplex PCR, and the TCRdb table lists in-frame clones only, not all of them. Of 200,000 to 250,000 clones listed, roughly 14% are singletons. The sample consisted of naive CD4+ T cells from blood. Every receptor here comes from a man younger than 40 with type 1 diabetes. Each CDR3 is given with its conserved first and last residue. The D gene is left open where the match is weak. Clone size is stated in some rows and not others, as once, few, many or a class when expanded.

>.|TRBV5-1|TRBJ2-3|15|TRBD1
CASSPMGQAYGTQYF
TGCGCCAGCAGCCCAATGGGACAGGCATATGGTACGCAGTATTTT
>few|TRBV19|TRBJ2-7|13|.
CASSAFGRYEQYF
TGTGCCAGTAGTGCTTTCGGCAGGTACGAGCAGTACTTC
>.|TRBV11-3|TRBJ1-2|12|.
CASSNRDYGYTF
TGTGCCAGCAGTAACAGGGACTATGGCTACACCTTC
>few|TRBV4-2|TRBJ1-2|15|.
CASSQAPAGDYGYTF
TGTGCCAGCAGCCAAGCTCCGGCAGGGGACTATGGCTACACCTTC
>.|TRBV18|TRBJ2-3|13|TRBD1
CASFGQGTDTQYF
TGTGCCAGCTTCGGACAGGGCACAGATACGCAGTATTTT
>few|TRBV30|TRBJ2-1|14|TRBD2
CAWRLTSGDNELFF
TGTGCCTGGAGACTTACTAGCGGGGACAATGAGCTGTTCTTC
>.|TRBV7-9|TRBJ1-1|13|.
CASSFQENTEAFF
TGTGCCAGCAGCTTTCAGGAAAACACTGAAGCTTTCTTT
>.|TRBV12-5|TRBJ1-2|14|TRBD1
CASGSRQGGYGYTF
TGTGCTAGTGGTTCCCGACAGGGTGGCTATGGCTACACCTTC
>few|TRBV5-1|TRBJ2-4|14|.
CASSLGASANIQYF
TGCGCCAGCAGCTTGGGGGCATCAGCAAACATTCAGTACTTC
>.|TRBV7-8|TRBJ2-7|14|TRBD1
CASSLAGQAYEQYF
TGTGCCAGCAGCTTAGCCGGACAGGCCTACGAGCAGTACTTC
>few|TRBV7-6|TRBJ2-5|14|.
CASSVTGPQETQYF
TGTGCCAGCAGCGTGACAGGCCCTCAAGAGACCCAGTACTTC
>.|TRBV6-1|TRBJ2-1|15|.
CASRTGTGLYNEQFF
TGTGCCAGCAGGACCGGGACTGGATTATACAATGAGCAGTTCTTC
>.|TRBV7-6|TRBJ2-3|14|.
CASSPRRGPDTQYF
TGTGCCAGCAGCCCCCGGAGGGGCCCAGATACGCAGTATTTT
>once|TRBV27|TRBJ1-5|16|.
CASRRLDRSTNQPQHF
TGTGCCAGCAGGCGACTCGACAGGAGTACTAATCAGCCCCAGCATTTT
>.|TRBV11-2|TRBJ2-3|13|.
CASSLRGTDTQYF
TGTGCCAGCAGCTTGCGGGGAACAGATACGCAGTATTTT
>few|TRBV5-4|TRBJ2-2|14|.
CASSFTGGGGELFF
TGTGCCAGCAGCTTCACCGGCGGTGGCGGGGAGCTGTTTTTT
>few|TRBV12-5|TRBJ2-1|18|TRBD2
CASGRGTSGHGGLGEQFF
TGTGCTAGTGGCCGAGGGACTAGCGGGCACGGGGGCCTGGGTGAGCAGTTCTTC
>.|TRBV6-5|TRBJ1-5|11|TRBD1
CASTTGGPQHF
TGTGCCAGCACTACAGGGGGGCCCCAGCATTTT
>few|TRBV7-9|TRBJ1-1|15|TRBD1
CASSTRQGMNTEAFF
TGTGCCAGCAGCACGAGACAGGGAATGAACACTGAAGCTTTCTTT
>.|TRBV11-2|TRBJ2-7|14|.
CASSLAGGGYEQYF
TGTGCCAGCAGCTTGGCCGGGGGAGGCTACGAGCAGTACTTC
>few|TRBV5-1|TRBJ2-5|13|.
CASSLTVQETQYF
TGCGCCAGCAGCTTGACAGTCCAAGAGACCCAGTACTTC
>few|TRBV30|TRBJ2-3|14|.
CAWSRDTFTDTQYF
TGTGCCTGGAGCCGGGACACTTTCACAGATACGCAGTATTTT
>few|TRBV14|TRBJ2-7|12|.
CASSQSSYEQYF
TGTGCCAGCAGCCAGAGTTCCTACGAGCAGTACTTC
>few|TRBV15|TRBJ2-4|16|.
CATSRDSDLAKNIQYF
TGTGCCACCAGCAGAGATTCAGATCTAGCCAAAAACATTCAGTACTTC
>.|TRBV6-5|TRBJ1-2|13|.
CASRSTGNYGYTF
TGTGCCAGCAGATCCACAGGGAACTATGGCTACACCTTC
>few|TRBV7-9|TRBJ1-2|13|.
CASSLALGGGYTF
TGTGCCAGCAGCTTAGCTTTGGGAGGAGGCTACACCTTC
>.|TRBV27|TRBJ2-7|14|TRBD1
CASSFGTGSYEQYF
TGTGCCAGCAGTTTCGGGACAGGGTCCTACGAGCAGTACTTC
>.|TRBV10-3|TRBJ1-1|14|.
CAISESRGNTEAFF
TGTGCCATCAGTGAGTCACGGGGGAACACTGAAGCTTTCTTT
>.|TRBV21-1|TRBJ2-2|14|.
CASRQPRYTGELFF
TGTGCCAGCAGACAGCCCCGGTACACCGGGGAGCTGTTTTTT
>few|TRBV29-1|TRBJ2-3|14|TRBD2
CSVGPGLATDTQYF
TGCAGCGTTGGGCCGGGACTAGCAACAGATACGCAGTATTTT
>few|TRBV11-2|TRBJ1-1|18|TRBD1
CASSYRSGTGGRNTEAFF
TGTGCCAGCAGCTACCGGTCCGGGACAGGGGGCCGAAACACTGAAGCTTTCTTT
>.|TRBV7-2|TRBJ1-1|14|.
CASSLVGGDTEAFF
TGTGCCAGCAGCTTAGTCGGGGGGGACACTGAAGCTTTCTTT
>.|TRBV7-9|TRBJ1-1|14|.
CASSFIGANTEAFF
TGTGCCAGCAGCTTCATAGGGGCGAACACTGAAGCTTTCTTT
>few|TRBV5-4|TRBJ2-1|19|TRBD2
CASSSRLAGEKRYGNEQFF
TGTGCCAGCAGCTCCCGACTAGCGGGAGAGAAACGGTATGGCAATGAGCAGTTCTTC
>few|TRBV5-1|TRBJ1-2|14|.
CASSLDPSSGGYTF
TGCGCCAGCAGCTTGGACCCCTCTAGTGGTGGCTACACCTTC
>.|TRBV5-6|TRBJ1-5|12|TRBD1
CASSPRGQGLHF
TGTGCCAGCAGCCCGAGGGGGCAAGGGTTGCATTTT
>.|TRBV10-1|TRBJ2-4|13|TRBD1
CASSALQGDIQYF
TGCGCCAGCTCGGCCCTCCAGGGGGACATTCAGTACTTC
>.|TRBV18|TRBJ2-7|15|TRBD1
CASSPPTGGRNEQYF
TGTGCCAGCTCACCCCCGACAGGGGGTAGGAACGAGCAGTACTTC
>.|TRBV9|TRBJ1-1|13|.
CASSVEGFTEAFF
TGTGCCAGCAGCGTAGAGGGGTTCACTGAAGCTTTCTTT